Below, 26 T cell receptor beta chains from the same sample are listed, as sequenced in a study of T cell responses to AZD1222 COVID-19 vaccine. The repertoire was sequenced with immunoSEQ multiplex PCR; TCRdb's copy has only in-frame clones and lacks some. The sample lists roughly 46,000 clones; approximately 90% were seen once. The sample consisted of peripheral blood, taken 28 days after the second AZD1222 dose. Source of these receptors: an adult who received the AZD1222 COVID-19 vaccine.

This clone occurred a few times. The chain uses TRBV27 and TRBJ1-1; TRBD1 might be the D (5 bases). The germline V gene encodes CDR1 MNHEY and CDR2 SMNVEV (reference sequence). This CDR3 contains 13 residues. Trimming took off 5 bases at V and 11 bases at J, with 18 bases between the two ends. The CDR3 loop reads CASSLNGVGVAFF. The CDR3 DNA follows: TGTGCCAGCAGTCTTAACGGGGTGGGGGTGGCTTTCTTT.

The chain links TRBV11-3 to TRBJ2-6; D is unresolved. CDR1 and CDR2 from the germline V gene are SGHNT and YENEEA. V gave up 5 bases and J gave up 4 bases, with 15 bases separating them. The CDR3 is 16 amino acids. The CDR3 region is CASSGMASRGANVLTF. The CDR3 DNA reads TGTGCCAGCAGCGGAATGGCGAGTAGGGGGGCCAACGTCCTGACTTTC.

The chain is built from TRBV6-5 and TRBJ2-5; 9 nucleotides agree with TRBD1. The CDR3 runs 14 residues. V dropped 5 bases and J dropped 5; count of bases not matched to a gene: 6. The germline CDR1 and CDR2 sequences are MNHEY and SVGAGI. This CDR3 is CASSIIDRGETQYF. The CDR3 nucleotides are TGTGCCAGCAGTATCATTGACAGGGGGGAGACCCAGTACTTC.

The rearrangement links TRBV4-1 to TRBJ2-3, with D possibly being TRBD1 (6 bases). Germline loops: CDR1 MGHRA, CDR2 YSYEKL. Trimming removed 4 bases at V and 5 bases at J, with 19 bases between. The CDR3 spans 16 residues. The CDR3 region has the DNA TGCGCCAGCAGCCGTGACCGTACAGGGTTGGAAGATACGCAGTATTTT. This gives the protein CASSRDRTGLEDTQYF.

The chain links TRBV19 to TRBJ1-2; 7 bases align to TRBD1. Looked up from germline, CDR1 is LNHDA and CDR2 is SQIVND (reference sequence). V dropped 6 bases and J dropped 1; count of bases not matched to a gene: 11. The CDR3 has 16 residues. The CDR3 DNA follows: TGTGCCAGTAGCCCGGGTACAGGGGAACTTAACTATGGCTACACCTTC. This gives the protein CASSPGTGELNYGYTF.

V is TRBV6-5 and J is TRBJ2-1; 8 bases agree with TRBD1. Germline V lookup: CDR1 MNHEY, CDR2 SVGAGI. The CDR3 has 15 residues. The V gene end was trimmed by 5 bases and the J gene end by 10 bases; junction bases not matched to a gene: 13. DNA of the CDR3: TGTGCCAGCAGTCGCGGGACAGGTTGGTTGGGGGAGCAGTTCTTC. This encodes CASSRGTGWLGEQFF.

This rearrangement joins TRBV13 to TRBJ2-3; D might be TRBD2 (5 bases). Germline loops: CDR1 PRHDT, CDR2 FYEKMQ (reference sequence). The V end was cut by 5 bases, the J end by 0 bases, with 6 bases between. This CDR3 contains 13 residues. The CDR3: CASSAGSTDTQYF. DNA of the CDR3: TGTGCCAGCAGCGCGGGCAGCACAGATACGCAGTATTTT.

The rearrangement joins TRBV23-1 to TRBJ2-2; the D gene could be TRBD1 or TRBD2 (5 bases each). TRBV23-1 is recorded as an ORF, its role being uncertain. This CDR3 has 16 residues. V gave up 5 bases and J gave up 6 bases, with 19 bases separating them. Written as DNA, the CDR3 is TGCGCCAGCAGTTTCCCGGGACCCCCCAGGTCCGGGGAGCTGTTTTTT. Protein product: CASSFPGPPRSGELFF.

The chain carries TRBV10-3 and TRBJ2-2, with 7 bases matching TRBD2. Germline V gene lookup returns CDR1 ENHRY and CDR2 SYGVKD. Germline trimming cut 6 bases from V and 5 bases from J; bases unmatched to any gene: 6. This CDR3 is built from 14 residues. This chain's CDR3 is CAISPTGGTGELFF. CDR3 DNA: TGTGCCATCAGCCCCACGGGGGGAACCGGGGAGCTGTTTTTT.

The chain has TRBV5-1 and TRBJ1-1; 11 bases are shared with TRBD1. V was pared by 4 bases and J by 4 bases, with 9 bases of the junction left unmatched. CDR1 is SGHRS, CDR2 YFSETQ, per germline. There are 16 residues in the CDR3. The CDR3, as DNA: TGCGCCAGCAGCGGGGGACAGGGGGTCTCGGGCACTGAAGCTTTCTTT. Its translation: CASSGGQGVSGTEAFF.

The CDR3 here is CASSLARLAGRPGEQFF. For the CDR3, the DNA is TGTGCCAGCAGCTTAGCGAGACTAGCGGGACGACCGGGAGAGCAGTTCTTC. The chain is built from TRBV7-9 and TRBJ2-1; 11 nucleotides match TRBD2. The germline CDR1 and CDR2 sequences are SEHNR and FQNEAQ (reference sequence). The length of the CDR3 is 17 residues. J lost 10 bases, V lost 0 bases, and 11 bases had no gene match.

The chain has TRBV19 and TRBJ1-1; D unclear. Trimming took 1 base from V and 0 from J, leaving 3 bases between them. Germline V CDR1 and CDR2: LNHDA, SQIVND (reference sequence). This CDR3 region has 13 residues. CDR3: CASSIALNTEAFF. The CDR3 bases are TGTGCCAGTAGTATAGCACTGAACACTGAAGCTTTCTTT.

The V gene is TRBV29-1, the J gene TRBJ2-7, with TRBD2 identical over 8 bases. Germline V lookup: CDR1 SQVTM, CDR2 ANQGSEA. The CDR3 has 13 amino acids. V trimming: 5 bases; J trimming: 6 bases; junction bases outside the gene matches: 9. CDR3 coding DNA: TGCAGCGTTAACAGCGGGGGCTCCGCCGAGCAGTACTTC. It translates to CSVNSGGSAEQYF.

The V call is TRBV11-3, the J call TRBJ2-3; D is undetermined. V was shortened by 1 base and J by 1 base, with 6 bases between the two germline ends. This CDR3 is 14 amino acids long. CDR1 and CDR2 (germline): SGHNT, YENEEA. This CDR3 reads CASSLGLGTDTQYF. In DNA, the CDR3 is TGTGCCAGCAGCTTAGGGCTAGGCACAGATACGCAGTATTTT.

This chain joins TRBV24-1 and TRBJ2-3; 12 nucleotides match TRBD2. The CDR3 has 17 residues. Germline values: CDR1 KGHDR, CDR2 SFDVKD. V gave up 3 bases and J gave up 2 bases; unmatched junction bases: 5. The chain's CDR3 is CATSDGRTSGITDTQYF. The CDR3 DNA sequence: TGTGCCACCAGTGATGGGCGGACTAGCGGGATCACAGATACGCAGTATTTT.

V and J are TRBV12-3 or TRBV12-4 and TRBJ1-1; D not resolved. V lost 6 bases to trimming and J lost 6 bases, with 8 bases between them. The CDR3 has 11 amino acids. CDR3 sequence (DNA): TGTGCCAGCAGGAGTCCGGCTGAAGCTTTCTTT. Translated: CASRSPAEAFF.

The chain has TRBV5-1 and TRBJ2-5, with TRBD1 matching over 9 bases. Trimming cost V 0 bases and J 1 base; bases outside gene matches: 1. The CDR3 consists of 15 residues. CDR1 and CDR2 (germline): SGHRS, YFSETQ. The CDR3 region has the DNA TGCGCCAGCAGCTTGGGGGACAGGGCCCAAGAGACCCAGTACTTC. Translated: CASSLGDRAQETQYF.

CDR3 residues: CASSFTGLDNEQFF. The CDR3 DNA sequence: TGTGCCAGCAGCTTCACCGGTCTGGACAATGAGCAGTTCTTC. The rearrangement links TRBV7-3 to TRBJ2-1; D is undetermined. The CDR3 covers 14 residues. CDR1 is SGHTA, CDR2 FQGTGA, per germline. Deletions cut 3 bases from V and 5 bases from J, with 11 bases between.

The chain couples TRBV2 to TRBJ1-1, with TRBD1 as a possible D gene (6 bases). The CDR3 has 14 residues. CDR1 is SNHLY and CDR2 is FYNNEI in the germline V gene. Trimming pared 5 bases from V and 1 base from J, leaving 11 bases between. CDR3 coding DNA: TGTGCCAGCAGTCAGGGGACGAGGAACACTGAAGCTTTCTTT. It specifies CASSQGTRNTEAFF.

The gene calls are TRBV18 and TRBJ2-3, with D uncertain. CDR1 is KGHSH, CDR2 LQKENI, per germline. V was trimmed by 6 bases and J by 2 bases, leaving 12 bases between them. The CDR3 sequence is 14 residues long. CDR3 DNA: TGTGCCAGCTCCCTTAGGACCGACACAGATACGCAGTATTTT. Translation gives CASSLRTDTDTQYF.

V gene TRBV5-1 combines with J gene TRBJ1-1, with a tentative D call TRBD1 (5 bases). Germline V gene data show CDR1 as SGHRS and CDR2 as YFSETQ. The CDR3 loop spans 13 amino acids. V shed 2 bases and J shed 1 base, with 6 bases lying between them. The CDR3 region has the DNA TGCGCCAGCAGCTTAGGGGAGAACACTGAAGCTTTCTTT. Residues: CASSLGENTEAFF.

The chain uses TRBV2 and TRBJ1-5; D may be TRBD1 (5 bases). This CDR3 has 14 residues. Trimming stripped 2 bases from V and 7 bases from J, with 12 bases between. Germline CDR1 reads SNHLY; CDR2 reads FYNNEI. Here the CDR3 DNA reads TGTGCCAGCAGTGAATTGGGGCAGGACCAGCCCCAGCATTTT. Amino acids: CASSELGQDQPQHF.

The chain carries TRBV12-3 or TRBV12-4 and TRBJ2-1; D may be TRBD2 (5 bases). V was shortened by 4 bases and J by 4 bases, with 5 bases between the two germline ends. This CDR3 spans 12 amino acids. The CDR3 is CASSWRYNEQFF. The CDR3 nucleotides read TGTGCCAGCAGTTGGAGGTACAATGAGCAGTTCTTC.

The chain uses TRBV29-1 and TRBJ2-6; tentatively, D is TRBD1 (5 bases). Trimming removed 6 bases at V and 0 bases at J, with 18 bases between. The CDR3 spans 17 residues. Germline V gives CDR1 SQVTM, CDR2 ANQGSEA. The CDR3 DNA is TGCAGCGTAACCAGGGTCATCGATAGCTCTGGGGCCAACGTCCTGACTTTC. It translates to CSVTRVIDSSGANVLTF.

V is TRBV30 and J is TRBJ1-2; D not resolved. The V end lost 2 bases, the J end lost 7 bases, and 8 bases lay between the germline ends. CDR1 and CDR2 (germline): GTSNPN, SVGIG (reference sequence). The CDR3 covers 11 residues. CDR3 coding DNA: TGTGCCTGGAGTCGGGGATCTGGCTACACCTTC. It codes for CAWSRGSGYTF.

This clone is a singleton in its sample. V is TRBV24-1 and J is TRBJ2-5, with D tentatively TRBD2 (6 bases). V lost 9 bases, J lost 4 bases, and 8 bases lay in between. The CDR3 covers 11 residues. CDR1 and CDR2 from the germline V gene are KGHDR and SFDVKD. CDR3 residues: CATSAGETQYF. The CDR3 DNA reads TGTGCCACCTCAGCGGGAGAGACCCAGTACTTC.